These T cell receptor beta chains were read from a single sample in a study of cytomegalovirus exposure and HLA in healthy donors. Measured with immunoSEQ multiplex PCR; TCRdb has only the in-frame clones, and not every one. The sample's table shows about 82,000 clones. The source material was PBMCs. Receptors originate from a woman under 40 in good health and CMV-seronegative. CDR3s include the opening cysteine and the closing phenylalanine or tryptophan. Each record gives: J gene, D gene, V gene, CDR3 protein, CDR3 DNA. A D gene is named only where the DNA matches it firmly.

j_call: TRBJ2-1; d_call: -; v_call: TRBV4-1; cdr3_aa: CASSSSLSSYNEQFF; cdr3_nt: TGCGCCAGCAGCTCAAGTCTGAGCTCCTACAATGAGCAGTTCTTC
j_call: TRBJ2-5; d_call: -; v_call: TRBV6-5; cdr3_aa: CASSYSGGRETQYF; cdr3_nt: TGTGCCAGCAGTTACTCGGGGGGACGGGAGACCCAGTACTTC
j_call: TRBJ1-2; d_call: -; v_call: TRBV27; cdr3_aa: CASSPRTDHYGYTF; cdr3_nt: TGTGCCAGCAGTCCCCGGACAGACCACTATGGCTACACCTTC
j_call: TRBJ2-7; d_call: -; v_call: TRBV5-1; cdr3_aa: CASSPNPSGEQYF; cdr3_nt: TGCGCCAGCAGCCCTAACCCCTCGGGCGAGCAGTACTTC
j_call: TRBJ1-5; d_call: TRBD1; v_call: TRBV29-1; cdr3_aa: CSVGQGINQPQHF; cdr3_nt: TGCAGCGTTGGACAGGGGATTAATCAGCCCCAGCATTTT
j_call: TRBJ1-2; d_call: TRBD1; v_call: TRBV6-1; cdr3_aa: CASLQGGNSGYTF; cdr3_nt: TGTGCCAGCCTTCAGGGGGGAAACAGTGGCTACACCTTC
j_call: TRBJ1-1; d_call: -; v_call: TRBV4-2; cdr3_aa: CASSQEHGASMGTEAFF; cdr3_nt: TGTGCCAGCAGCCAGGAACATGGGGCCTCAATGGGAACTGAAGCTTTCTTT
j_call: TRBJ2-3; d_call: TRBD1; v_call: TRBV5-4; cdr3_aa: CASSFYRGTRTDTQYF; cdr3_nt: TGTGCCAGCAGCTTTTACAGGGGTACTAGGACAGATACGCAGTATTTT
j_call: TRBJ1-1; d_call: -; v_call: TRBV11-2; cdr3_aa: CASRSNLNTEAFF; cdr3_nt: TGTGCCAGCAGGTCTAATTTGAACACTGAAGCTTTCTTT
j_call: TRBJ2-5; d_call: -; v_call: TRBV2; cdr3_aa: CASSEPPGTQYF; cdr3_nt: TGTGCCAGCAGTGAACCCCCGGGGACCCAGTACTTC
j_call: TRBJ2-1; d_call: TRBD2; v_call: TRBV6-1; cdr3_aa: CASSEVRGTSGAGQFF; cdr3_nt: TGTGCCAGCAGTGAAGTCCGGGGAACTAGCGGGGCGGGGCAGTTCTTC
j_call: TRBJ2-3; d_call: TRBD2; v_call: TRBV7-9; cdr3_aa: CASSTWTSGGTDTQYF; cdr3_nt: TGTGCCAGCAGCACCTGGACTAGCGGGGGCACAGATACGCAGTATTTT
j_call: TRBJ2-7; d_call: TRBD1; v_call: TRBV6-1; cdr3_aa: CASTPDRGFDEQYF; cdr3_nt: TGTGCCAGCACCCCGGACAGGGGTTTCGACGAGCAGTACTTC
j_call: TRBJ1-2; d_call: -; v_call: TRBV4-1; cdr3_aa: CASSQVGRDYGYTF; cdr3_nt: TGCGCCAGCAGCCAAGTGGGCAGGGACTATGGCTACACCTTC
j_call: TRBJ2-1; d_call: -; v_call: TRBV4-1; cdr3_aa: CASSQGLSSDNEQFF; cdr3_nt: TGCGCCAGCAGCCAAGGCTTGAGCTCCGACAATGAGCAGTTCTTC
j_call: TRBJ2-5; d_call: TRBD2; v_call: TRBV2; cdr3_aa: CASSGGISGETQYF; cdr3_nt: TGTGCCAGCAGTGGCGGAATTAGCGGGGAGACCCAGTACTTC
j_call: TRBJ2-7; d_call: -; v_call: TRBV29-1; cdr3_aa: CSVVSDASYEQYF; cdr3_nt: TGCAGCGTTGTAAGCGACGCCTCCTACGAGCAGTACTTC
j_call: TRBJ2-5; d_call: -; v_call: TRBV11-2; cdr3_aa: CASSKGVLETQYF; cdr3_nt: TGTGCCAGCAGCAAAGGGGTTCTGGAGACCCAGTACTTC